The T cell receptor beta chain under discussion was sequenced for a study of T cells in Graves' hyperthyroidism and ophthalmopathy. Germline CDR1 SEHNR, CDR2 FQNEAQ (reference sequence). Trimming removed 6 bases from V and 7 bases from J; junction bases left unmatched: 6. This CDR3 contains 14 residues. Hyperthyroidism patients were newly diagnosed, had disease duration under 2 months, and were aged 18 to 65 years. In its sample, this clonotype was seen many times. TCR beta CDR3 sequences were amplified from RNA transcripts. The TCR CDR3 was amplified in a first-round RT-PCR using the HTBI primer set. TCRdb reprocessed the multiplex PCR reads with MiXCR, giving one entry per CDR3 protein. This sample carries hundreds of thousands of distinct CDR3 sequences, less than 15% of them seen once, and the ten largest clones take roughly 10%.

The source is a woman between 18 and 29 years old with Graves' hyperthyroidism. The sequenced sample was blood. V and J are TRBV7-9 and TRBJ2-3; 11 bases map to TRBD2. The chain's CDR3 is CASSLGTSGYTQYF. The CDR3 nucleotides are TGTGCCAGCAGTTTGGGGACTAGCGGCTATACGCAGTATTTT.